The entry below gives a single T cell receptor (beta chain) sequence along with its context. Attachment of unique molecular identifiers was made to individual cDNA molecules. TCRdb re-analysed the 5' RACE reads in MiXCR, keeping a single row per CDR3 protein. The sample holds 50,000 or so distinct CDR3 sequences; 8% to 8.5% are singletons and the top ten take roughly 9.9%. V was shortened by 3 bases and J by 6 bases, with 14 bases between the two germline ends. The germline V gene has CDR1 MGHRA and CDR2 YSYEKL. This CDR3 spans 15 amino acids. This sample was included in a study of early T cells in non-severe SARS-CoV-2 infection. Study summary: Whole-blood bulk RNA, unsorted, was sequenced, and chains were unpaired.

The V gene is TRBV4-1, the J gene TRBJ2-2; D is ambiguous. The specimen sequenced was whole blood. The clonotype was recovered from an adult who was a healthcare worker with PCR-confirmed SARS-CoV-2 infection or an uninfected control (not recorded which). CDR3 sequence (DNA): TGCGCCAGCAGCCATGCCGATAGGGCCTCCGGGGAGCTGTTTTTT. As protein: CASSHADRASGELFF.